Listed below are T cell receptor beta chains from one sample, sequenced in a study of blood T cell repertoires in COVID-19. Measured with immunoSEQ multiplex PCR; TCRdb has only the in-frame clones, and not every one. This table holds 150,000 to 250,000 clones, around 90% found once. The sample was PBMCs or T cells enriched from blood (not recorded which). The source of these receptors is a woman in her twenties or thirties who had recovered from COVID-19. The CDR3 runs from the conserved cysteine through the conserved F or W. The D gene is left open where the match is weak. Clone size appears in some rows only: once, few, many, or a class for an expanded clone.

NA,TRBV6-6,TRBJ2-1,NA,CASRGQSNYNEQFF,TGTGCCAGCAGGGGGCAAAGCAACTACAATGAGCAGTTCTTC
TRBD1,TRBV6-1,TRBJ1-1,NA,CASSEATGEAFF,TGTGCCAGCAGTGAAGCGACAGGGGAAGCTTTCTTT
NA,TRBV19,TRBJ1-2,NA,CASSIISQGNYGYTF,TGTGCCAGTAGTATCATTTCACAGGGTAACTATGGCTACACCTTC
NA,TRBV4-1,TRBJ1-2,NA,CASSGLGNYGYTF,TGCGCCAGCAGCGGACTGGGTAACTATGGCTACACCTTC
NA,TRBV12-5,TRBJ1-4,NA,CASGLSMGVGKLFF,TGTGCTAGTGGTTTGTCGATGGGAGTAGGGAAACTGTTTTTT
TRBD1,TRBV6-6,TRBJ2-2,NA,CASSPYTGDPNTGELFF,TGTGCCAGCAGTCCCTACACAGGGGACCCGAACACCGGGGAGCTGTTTTTT
NA,TRBV5-8,TRBJ1-1,once,CASSTWNTEAFF,TGTGCCAGCTCTACTTGGAACACTGAAGCTTTCTTT
TRBD1,TRBV7-3,TRBJ2-3,NA,CASSLTWGDRAYTDTQYF,TGTGCCAGCAGCTTAACATGGGGGGACAGGGCCTACACAGATACGCAGTATTTT
NA,TRBV7-2,TRBJ2-7,NA,CASSLSQTNYEQYF,TGTGCCAGCAGCTTATCCCAGACTAACTACGAGCAGTACTTC
TRBD1,TRBV6-5,TRBJ1-6,NA,CASSYRGQGNNSPLHF,TGTGCCAGCAGTTACAGGGGACAGGGAAATAATTCACCCCTCCACTTT
NA,TRBV6-2/TRBV6-3,TRBJ2-5,NA,CASSYGGSGGETQYF,TGTGCCAGCAGTTACGGGGGCTCGGGGGGAGAGACCCAGTACTTC
TRBD2,TRBV4-3,TRBJ2-2,NA,CASSGDTGELFF,TGCGCATCCAGCGGGGATACCGGGGAGCTGTTTTTT
NA,TRBV18,TRBJ1-4,NA,CASSFRHATNEKLFF,TGTGCCAGCTCTTTCAGGCACGCAACTAATGAAAAACTGTTTTTT
NA,TRBV6-2/TRBV6-3,TRBJ1-5,NA,CASSRTPTSSNQPQHF,TGTGCCAGCAGTCGGACACCAACGTCTAGCAATCAGCCCCAGCATTTT
NA,TRBV28,TRBJ1-1,NA,CASSTGHRWTEAFF,TGTGCCAGCAGTACGGGACACCGATGGACTGAAGCTTTCTTT
NA,TRBV2,TRBJ1-2,NA,CASSEGGVWNFMGGYTF,TGTGCCAGCAGTGAAGGGGGCGTCTGGAATTTTATGGGTGGCTACACCTTC
NA,TRBV7-3,TRBJ2-5,NA,CASSPGLRQETQYF,TGTGCCAGCAGCCCCGGACTACGCCAAGAGACCCAGTACTTC
TRBD1,TRBV4-3,TRBJ1-2,NA,CASSQDLGQGRVGYTF,TGCGCCAGCAGCCAAGACCTGGGACAGGGGCGTGTAGGCTACACCTTC
TRBD1,TRBV24-1,TRBJ1-1,NA,CATSDLEPGGTEAFF,TGTGCCACCAGTGATTTAGAACCAGGGGGCACTGAAGCTTTCTTT
NA,TRBV24-1,TRBJ1-2,NA,CATSDGGSLAGYTF,TGTGCCACCAGTGATGGAGGCAGTTTAGCGGGCTACACCTTC
NA,TRBV6-5,TRBJ1-1,NA,CASSYSSGITEAFF,TGTGCCAGCAGTTACTCAAGCGGGATCACTGAAGCTTTCTTT
NA,TRBV3-1/TRBV3-2,TRBJ2-1,NA,CASSHNPADNEQFF,TGTGCCAGCAGCCATAATCCAGCGGACAATGAGCAGTTCTTC
TRBD1,TRBV19,TRBJ1-5,NA,CASSISGTETWPGNQPQHF,TGTGCCAGTAGTATCTCGGGGACAGAGACATGGCCTGGTAATCAGCCCCAGCATTTT
TRBD1,TRBV2,TRBJ2-7,NA,CASSRQGSSYEQYF,TGTGCCAGCAGCAGACAGGGTTCCTCCTACGAGCAGTACTTC
TRBD1,TRBV28,TRBJ1-3,NA,CASTGQGVGNTIYF,TGTGCCAGCACGGGACAGGGGGTTGGAAACACCATATATTTT
TRBD1,TRBV6-2/TRBV6-3,TRBJ1-4,NA,CASSYSKDRGEKLFF,TGTGCCAGCAGTTACTCGAAGGACAGGGGTGAAAAACTGTTTTTT
NA,TRBV29-1,TRBJ1-1,NA,CSLKGVDTEAFF,TGCAGCCTGAAGGGGGTTGACACTGAAGCTTTCTTT
TRBD1,TRBV7-3,TRBJ1-2,NA,CASSFNSPGTGSGYTF,TGTGCCAGCAGCTTTAATTCCCCGGGGACAGGGAGCGGCTACACCTTC
NA,TRBV4-2,TRBJ1-3,NA,CASSELRLGNTIYF,TGTGCCAGCAGCGAACTTAGACTGGGAAACACCATATATTTT
NA,TRBV27,TRBJ1-1,NA,CASRVQQSNTEAFF,TGTGCCAGCAGGGTCCAACAGTCCAACACTGAAGCTTTCTTT
NA,TRBV11-1,TRBJ2-5,NA,CASSSLVPETQYF,TGTGCCAGCAGCTCACTAGTACCCGAGACCCAGTACTTC
NA,TRBV27,TRBJ2-2,NA,CASRWRLTGELFF,TGTGCCAGCAGGTGGAGACTCACCGGGGAGCTGTTTTTT
NA,TRBV6-5,TRBJ1-4,NA,CASRAGRTNEKLFF,TGTGCCAGCAGAGCTGGTCGTACTAATGAAAAACTGTTTTTT
TRBD2,TRBV7-9,TRBJ2-7,NA,CASSHGTMSSYEQYF,TGTGCCAGCAGCCACGGGACTATGAGTTCCTACGAGCAGTACTTC
TRBD1,TRBV11-2,TRBJ1-3,NA,CASSLAGTDSGNTIYF,TGTGCCAGCAGCTTAGCCGGGACAGACTCTGGAAACACCATATATTTT
TRBD1,TRBV4-1,TRBJ1-1,NA,CASSRGQGVMNTEAFF,TGCGCCAGCAGCCGAGGACAGGGGGTCATGAACACTGAAGCTTTCTTT
NA,TRBV30,TRBJ2-3,NA,CAWSAESITQYF,TGTGCCTGGAGTGCCGAGAGCATTACGCAGTATTTT
TRBD1,TRBV2,TRBJ1-4,NA,CASSVRGRGEKLFF,TGTGCCAGCAGTGTGAGGGGGCGAGGGGAAAAACTGTTTTTT
TRBD2,TRBV6-5,TRBJ2-1,NA,CASSYRTSGEDNEQFF,TGTGCCAGCAGTTACCGGACTAGCGGGGAGGACAATGAGCAGTTCTTC
NA,TRBV12-3/TRBV12-4,TRBJ1-1,NA,CASSPPRREAFF,TGTGCCAGCAGTCCCCCGAGGAGAGAAGCTTTCTTT
TRBD1,TRBV14,TRBJ1-1,NA,CASSQLRQGPSTEAFF,TGTGCCAGCAGCCAACTCAGACAGGGGCCGTCCACTGAAGCTTTCTTT
TRBD2,TRBV29-1,TRBJ2-7,NA,CSVVGLAGGSYEQYF,TGCAGCGTGGTGGGACTAGCGGGAGGATCCTACGAGCAGTACTTC
TRBD1,TRBV30,TRBJ1-6,many,CAWKGQGGSYNSPLHF,TGTGCCTGGAAGGGACAGGGGGGATCCTATAATTCACCCCTCCACTTT
TRBD1,TRBV9,TRBJ1-6,few,CASSVEVQGNGILHF,TGTGCCAGCAGCGTAGAAGTACAGGGGAACGGCATCCTCCACTTT